This T cell receptor beta chain was observed in a study of T cells in Graves' hyperthyroidism and ophthalmopathy. Across the whole study: It was at initial diagnosis, before any treatment, that peripheral blood was collected. The study's findings and limits: Before onset, by a median of approximately 6.8 months, the model predicted ophthalmopathy. Stable hyperthyroidism was separated from ophthalmopathy by a model based on 13 V-J features. Appearing also in blood were most of the thyroid clonotypes expanded above 0.001.

TCR beta CDR3 regions were amplified from RNA transcripts. First-round RT-PCR targeting the TCR CDR3 was performed with the HTBI primer set. TCRdb independently ran MiXCR on the multiplex PCR reads; one entry per CDR3 protein. The repertoire holds about 500,000 distinct CDR3 sequences, with roughly a sixth as singletons. A word on this clonotype: As yet, its antigen is unknown.

The sequence was obtained from a woman aged 18-29 years with Graves' hyperthyroidism. The sequencing input was blood.

CDR3 amino acids: CASSLDLGPVHSYEQYF. As DNA, the CDR3 is TGTGCCAGCAGCTTAGACTTGGGTCCGGTACACTCCTACGAGCAGTACTTC. This chain connects TRBV7-9 to TRBJ2-7, with D unresolved. V was pared by 1 base and J by 0 bases, with 16 bases between. The CDR3 sequence is 17 residues long. In germline, CDR1 is SEHNR, CDR2 FQNEAQ (reference sequence). The full variable domain, its missing parts supplied by reference TRBV7-9 and TRBJ2-7, is DTGVSQNPRHKITKRGQNVTFRCDPISEHNRLYWYRQTLGQGPEFLTYFQNEAQLEKSRLLSDRFSAERPKGSFSTLEIQRTEQGDSAMYLCASSLDLGPVHSYEQYFGPGTRLTVT.